The 10 T cell receptor beta chains below come from one sample, sequenced in a study of neurological immune-mediated disorders. Each CDR3 protein gets one entry after TCRdb re-called the 5' RACE reads with MiXCR. Here the sample spans about 59,000 distinct CDR3 sequences, roughly 3.5% being singletons. Sequencing input: PBMCs. These receptors all come from a woman aged 50 to 60 with multiple sclerosis.

This clonotype appeared many times. The rearrangement links TRBV5-6 to TRBJ2-1; tentatively, D is TRBD1 (6 bases). This CDR3 is 14 amino acids long. Germline values: CDR1 SGHDT, CDR2 YYEEEE. V lost 0 bases and J 2 bases, leaving 6 bases between the germline ends. In DNA form, the CDR3 reads TGTGCCAGCAGCTTGGGGACAGCCTACAATGAGCAGTTCTTC. Its translation: CASSLGTAYNEQFF.

This clonotype was counted many times. The J gene is TRBJ2-7, the V gene TRBV15; 8 bases are a match to TRBD2. The CDR3 totals 19 residues. V lost 0 bases and J lost 0; bases outside the gene matches: 13. The germline V gene encodes CDR1 LNHNV and CDR2 YYDKDF (reference sequence). CDR3 amino acids: CATSRDKNPGLAVSYEQYF. CDR3 sequence (DNA): TGTGCCACCAGCAGAGACAAAAATCCAGGACTAGCTGTCTCCTACGAGCAGTACTTC.

This clonotype was recorded many times. The chain carries TRBV5-1 and TRBJ2-5; TRBD1 might be the D (6 bases). This CDR3 is 15 amino acids long. Germline V gives CDR1 SGHRS, CDR2 YFSETQ. Trimming took 2 bases from V and 4 from J, leaving 15 bases between them. CDR3 coding DNA: TGCGCCAGCAGCTTTGGGGGCTCAGGCGGAGAGACCCAGTACTTC. Its protein product is CASSFGGSGGETQYF.

The chain combines TRBV7-2 with TRBJ1-2; D not certain. Germline V gives CDR1 SGHTA, CDR2 FQGNSA. The CDR3 is 16 residues long. Trimming removed 1 base at V and 2 bases at J, with 14 bases between. CDR3 residues: CASSLDGRAWNYGYTF. CDR3 sequence (DNA): TGTGCCAGCAGCTTAGATGGGCGGGCTTGGAACTATGGCTACACCTTC.

The table lists this clonotype with many counts. The rearrangement joins TRBV25-1 to TRBJ1-1; D gene unclear. The CDR3 runs to 15 residues. Trimming left V 1 base short and J 5 bases short, with 14 bases between. CDR1 is MGHDK, CDR2 SYGVNS, per germline. This chain's CDR3 is CASSESGTTGTEAFF. In DNA, the CDR3 is TGTGCCAGCAGTGAATCTGGCACCACGGGGACTGAAGCTTTCTTT. The complete variable domain, with remaining parts taken from reference TRBV25-1 and TRBJ1-1, reads EADIYQTPRYLVIGTGKKITLECSQTMGHDKMYWYQQDPGMELHLIHYSYGVNSTEKGDLSSESTVSRIRTEHFPLTLESARPSHTSQYLCASSESGTTGTEAFFGQGTRLTVV.

This clonotype was detected many times. The chain is built from TRBV6-4 and TRBJ1-5; D gene uncertain. Trimming stripped 6 bases from V and 5 bases from J, with 11 bases between. The CDR3 is 13 amino acids. Germline V CDR1 and CDR2: MRHNA, SNTAGT. CDR3 amino acids: CASSPERDQPQHF. CDR3 sequence (DNA): TGTGCCAGCAGCCCCGAGAGGGATCAGCCCCAGCATTTT.

The table lists this clonotype with many counts. V usage is TRBV5-1 and J usage is TRBJ2-3; maybe TRBD1 (7 bases). Germline CDR1 is SGHRS and CDR2 is YFSETQ. The CDR3 has 17 amino acids. With 4 bases removed from V and 3 bases from J, the gap between germline ends came to 21 bases. The CDR3 region has the DNA TGCGCCAGCAGCACGGGGGCAGGGACAGTTGTAACAGATACGCAGTATTTT. Its translation: CASSTGAGTVVTDTQYF. Full variable domain (missing parts from reference TRBV5-1 and TRBJ2-3): KAGVTQTPRYLIKTRGQQVTLSCSPISGHRSVSWYQQTPGQGLQFLFEYFSETQRNKGNFPGRFSGRQFSNSRSEMNVSTLELGDSALYLCASSTGAGTVVTDTQYFGPGTRLTVL.

The table lists this clonotype with a few counts. The rearrangement uses TRBV7-8 and TRBJ1-1; D ambiguous. The CDR3 is 14 amino acids. CDR1 and CDR2 from the germline V gene are SGHVS and FQNEAQ. Trimming left V 3 bases short and J 7 bases short, with 15 bases between. The CDR3: CASSLRRGVGEAFF. The CDR3 bases are TGTGCCAGCAGCTTGCGGCGGGGAGTTGGTGAAGCTTTCTTT. Full variable domain (outside the CDR3, taken from reference TRBV7-8 and TRBJ1-1): GAGVSQSPRYKVAKRGQDVALRCDPISGHVSLFWYQQALGQGPEFLTYFQNEAQLDKSGLPSDRFFAERPEGSVSTLKIQRTQQEDSAVYLCASSLRRGVGEAFFGQGTRLTVV.

This clonotype was counted ten times or more. The V and J genes are TRBV7-9 and TRBJ2-2; D unresolved. V was pared by 5 bases and J by 4 bases, with 5 bases between. Looked up from germline, CDR1 is SEHNR and CDR2 is FQNEAQ (reference sequence). There are 12 residues in the CDR3. The CDR3 region has the DNA TGTGCCAGCAGCCCCAGCACCGGGGAGCTGTTTTTT. Translation gives CASSPSTGELFF.

The sample holds many counts of this clonotype. This sequence joins TRBV20-1 and TRBJ2-5; tentative D call: TRBD1 (5 bases). This CDR3 contains 13 residues. Germline V gene sequence: CDR1 DFQATT, CDR2 SNEGSKA (reference sequence). Trimming left V 2 bases short and J 3 bases short, with 10 bases between. For the CDR3, the DNA is TGCAGTGCTAGAACGCCAGGGAAAGAGACCCAGTACTTC. Translating gives CSARTPGKETQYF.